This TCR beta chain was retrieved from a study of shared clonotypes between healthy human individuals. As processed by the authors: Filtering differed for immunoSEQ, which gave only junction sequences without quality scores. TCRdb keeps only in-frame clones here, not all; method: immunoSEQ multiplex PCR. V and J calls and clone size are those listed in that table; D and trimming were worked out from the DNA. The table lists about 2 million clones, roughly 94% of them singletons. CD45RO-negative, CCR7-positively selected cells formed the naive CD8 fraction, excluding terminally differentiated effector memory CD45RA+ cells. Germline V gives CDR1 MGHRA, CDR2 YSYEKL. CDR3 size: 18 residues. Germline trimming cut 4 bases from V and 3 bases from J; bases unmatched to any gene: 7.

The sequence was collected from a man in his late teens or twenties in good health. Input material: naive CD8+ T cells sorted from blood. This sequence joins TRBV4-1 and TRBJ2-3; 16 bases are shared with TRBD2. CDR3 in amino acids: CASSPGTSGGAWTDTQYF. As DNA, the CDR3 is TGCGCCAGCAGCCCGGGGACTAGCGGGGGGGCATGGACAGATACGCAGTATTTT.